This passage covers 21 T cell receptor beta chains from one sample sequenced in a study of blood T cell repertoires in COVID-19 (dated by TCRdb to between 2020 and 2021). Library construction relied on the immunoSEQ multiplex PCR assay. Held by TCRdb, this immuneACCESS table contains in-frame sequences only and omits some clones. Under half of the omission traces to an unresolved V gene where checked; the cause of the rest is unknown. This sample is represented by about 46,000 clones; around nine tenths of them were singletons. About 8% of the sample goes to the ten largest clones. Sample: peripheral blood. The receptors originated from a man in his forties or fifties with acute or convalescent COVID-19.

The DNA for the CDR3 is TGTGCCAGCAGCGTCGGGGATCTTTTCTACGAGCAGTACTTC. Its translation is CASSVGDLFYEQYF. The chain links TRBV9 to TRBJ2-7, with D perhaps TRBD2 (5 bases). The germline V gene has CDR1 SGDLS and CDR2 YYNGEE. The CDR3 covers 14 residues. V lost 2 bases, J lost 3 bases, and 12 bases lay in between.

The V gene is TRBV20-1, the J gene TRBJ2-1; D not resolved. This CDR3 contains 11 residues. V lost 1 base and J 7 bases, leaving 5 bases between the germline ends. The germline CDR1 and CDR2 sequences are DFQATT and SNEGSKA (reference sequence). In nucleotides, the CDR3 is TGCAGTGCTAGAGGGGCGAATGAGCAGTTCTTC. Translating gives CSARGANEQFF.

The chain has TRBV2 and TRBJ1-3; D ambiguous. Trimming took 3 bases from V and 0 from J, leaving 6 bases between them. This CDR3 comprises 14 residues. Germline V gene sequence: CDR1 SNHLY, CDR2 FYNNEI. The CDR3 loop reads CASSDTSSGNTIYF. The CDR3 nucleotides are TGTGCCAGCAGTGATACTAGCTCTGGAAACACCATATATTTT. Filled out from reference TRBV2 and TRBJ1-3, the complete variable domain reads EPEVTQTPSHQVTQMGQEVILRCVPISNHLYFYWYRQILGQKVEFLVSFYNNEISEKSEIFDDQFSVERPDGSNFTLKIRSTKLEDSAMYFCASSDTSSGNTIYFGEGSWLTVV.

This chain links TRBV11-1 with TRBJ1-4; no definite D call. V was shortened by 2 bases and J by 0 bases, with 7 bases between the two germline ends. The CDR3 spans 15 residues. Germline values: CDR1 SGHAT, CDR2 FQDESV (reference sequence). CDR3 amino acids: CASSLMSTTNEKLFF. The CDR3 nucleotides are TGTGCCAGCAGCTTAATGTCTACAACTAATGAAAAACTGTTTTTT.

This chain links TRBV24-1 with TRBJ1-2; D not certain. The CDR3 spans 11 residues. Trimming removed 4 bases at V and 8 bases at J, with 7 bases between. From germline, CDR1 is KGHDR and CDR2 SFDVKD. The CDR3 is CATSDPLGYTF. CDR3 in DNA: TGTGCCACCAGTGACCCCCTAGGCTACACCTTC.

The chain combines TRBV7-2 with TRBJ1-2, with 10 bases lining up with TRBD1. Germline V gene sequence: CDR1 SGHTA, CDR2 FQGNSA. The trim removed 4 bases at V and 1 base at J, leaving 3 bases unmatched. The CDR3 has 15 residues. CDR3 region: CASSWGTGDNYGYTF. CDR3 DNA sequence: TGTGCCAGCAGCTGGGGGACAGGGGATAACTATGGCTACACCTTC. Full variable domain (remainder filled in from reference TRBV7-2 and TRBJ1-2): GAGVSQSPSNKVTEKGKDVELRCDPISGHTALYWYRQSLGQGLEFLIYFQGNSAPDKSGLPSDRFSAERTGGSVSTLTIQRTQQEDSAVYLCASSWGTGDNYGYTFGSGTRLTVV.

The CDR3 is CASKQQASGPYEQYF. The DNA of the CDR3 is TGCGCCAGTAAACAACAGGCTAGCGGACCCTACGAGCAGTACTTC. The gene calls are TRBV5-1 and TRBJ2-7, with 7 bases that match TRBD2. The CDR3 spans 15 residues. V lost 8 bases, J lost 2 bases, and 13 bases stayed unmatched. Looked up from germline, CDR1 is SGHRS and CDR2 is YFSETQ.

The chain couples TRBV19 to TRBJ1-1; D is perhaps TRBD1 (5 bases). The CDR3 extends over 15 amino acids. Trimming took 3 bases from V and 4 from J, leaving 15 bases between them. From germline, CDR1 is LNHDA and CDR2 SQIVND (reference sequence). The chain's CDR3 is CASSISGRGLTEAFF. CDR3 bases: TGTGCCAGTAGTATCTCTGGGAGGGGCCTCACTGAAGCTTTCTTT.

The chain employs TRBV7-9 and TRBJ2-2; D perhaps matches TRBD2 (5 bases). V was clipped by 2 bases and J by 6 bases, with 13 bases between them. The germline V gene encodes CDR1 SEHNR and CDR2 FQNEAQ (reference sequence). The CDR3 spans 15 residues. The CDR3 loop is CASSLSSGVAGELFF. The CDR3 coding sequence is TGTGCCAGCAGCTTATCATCCGGGGTTGCCGGGGAGCTGTTTTTT.

The chain uses TRBV5-1 and TRBJ1-1; no firm D call. Germline V gives CDR1 SGHRS, CDR2 YFSETQ. The ends were cut back, 0 bases at V and 0 bases at J, with 6 bases in the middle. The CDR3 totals 14 residues. The CDR3 nucleotides are TGCGCCAGCAGCTTGGACGACATGAACACTGAAGCTTTCTTT. Translating it yields CASSLDDMNTEAFF. The complete variable domain, with remaining parts taken from reference TRBV5-1 and TRBJ1-1, reads KAGVTQTPRYLIKTRGQQVTLSCSPISGHRSVSWYQQTPGQGLQFLFEYFSETQRNKGNFPGRFSGRQFSNSRSEMNVSTLELGDSALYLCASSLDDMNTEAFFGQGTRLTVV.

The chain joins TRBV11-2 to TRBJ1-4; D possibly corresponds to TRBD1 (5 bases). V shed 5 bases and J shed 5 bases, with 21 bases lying between them. CDR1 and CDR2 (germline): SGHAT, FQNNGV. CDR3 length: 17 residues. CDR3 amino acids: CASSTRRGGNSNEKLFF. The CDR3 DNA reads TGTGCCAGCAGCACTAGGAGGGGCGGCAATTCCAATGAAAAACTGTTTTTT.

The V gene is TRBV7-3, the J gene TRBJ2-1; 9 bases are a match to TRBD2. The CDR3 sequence is 15 residues long. The V and J ends lost 5 bases and 0 bases, in that order; junction bases with no gene match: 2. Per the germline V gene, CDR1 is SGHTA and CDR2 is FQGTGA. CDR3 bases: TGTGCCAGCAGCCTTAGCGGGAGCTCCTACAATGAGCAGTTCTTC. Its protein product is CASSLSGSSYNEQFF.

The J gene is TRBJ1-4, the V gene TRBV5-4; possibly TRBD1 for D (6 bases). Germline V gene sequence: CDR1 SGHNT, CDR2 YYREEE (reference sequence). This CDR3 region has 16 residues. V dropped 0 bases and J dropped 3 bases, with 12 bases sitting between them. The CDR3 DNA follows: TGTGCCAGCAGCTTGGCGGGGGGGCGTGCTAATGAAAAACTGTTTTTT. Protein: CASSLAGGRANEKLFF.

The J gene is TRBJ1-2, the V gene TRBV3-1 (or the pseudogene TRBV3-2); 8 bases are shared with TRBD1. The CDR3 loop spans 14 amino acids. Trimming cost V 2 bases and J 2 bases; bases outside gene matches: 1. The germline gives CDR1 LGHDT, CDR2 YNNKEL (reference sequence). CDR3 sequence (DNA): TGTGCCAGCAGCCAACGGGACAGGAACTATGGCTACACCTTC. Translating gives CASSQRDRNYGYTF.

The chain is built from TRBV4-2 and TRBJ1-4; no reliable D call. Trimming shortened V by 0 bases and J by 2 bases, and 4 bases separated the two germline ends. The CDR3 length is 14 residues. Germline assignment: CDR1 LGHNA and CDR2 YNFKEQ. CDR3 loop: CASSQDRTNEKLFF. Here the CDR3 DNA reads TGTGCCAGCAGCCAAGATCGGACTAATGAAAAACTGTTTTTT.

This clone was picked up one time. The chain links TRBV9 to TRBJ1-2, with no clear D. CDR1 and CDR2 (germline): SGDLS, YYNGEE. The CDR3 runs to 11 residues. Trimming pared 6 bases from V and 4 bases from J, leaving 7 bases between. Written as DNA, the CDR3 is TGTGCCAGCATGGGAGGCTATGGCTACACCTTC. Translation: CASMGGYGYTF.

In this sample, this clone turned up a few times. The J gene is TRBJ2-1, the V gene TRBV24-1; 12 bases are shared with TRBD2. The CDR3 consists of 18 residues. From germline, CDR1 is KGHDR and CDR2 SFDVKD. After removal of 1 base from V and 4 bases from J, the junction contained 7 bases not matched to a gene. DNA of the CDR3: TGTGCCACCAGTGATTTTGCCCCAACTAGCGGGAGGTACAATGAGCAGTTCTTC. It encodes CATSDFAPTSGRYNEQFF.

The chain is built from TRBV5-1 and TRBJ2-5; D not certain. Germline V gene sequence: CDR1 SGHRS, CDR2 YFSETQ. Trimming left V 5 bases short and J 2 bases short, with 10 bases between. The CDR3 contains 13 residues. This CDR3 is CASSTGRQETQYF. CDR3 nucleotide sequence: TGCGCCAGCAGTACTGGCAGGCAAGAGACCCAGTACTTC.

This clone was counted once. The rearrangement uses TRBV30 and TRBJ1-1; D unresolved. The V end was cut by 4 bases, the J end by 2 bases, with 11 bases between. Germline CDR1 and CDR2: GTSNPN and SVGIG (reference sequence). This CDR3 has 13 amino acids. As DNA, the CDR3 is TGTGCCTGGACCGAAACTTATAACACTGAAGCTTTCTTT. Translating gives CAWTETYNTEAFF. The whole variable domain, remainder taken from reference TRBV30 and TRBJ1-1, is SQTIHQWPATLVQPVGSPLSLECTVEGTSNPNLYWYRQAAGRGLQLLFYSVGIGQISSEVPQNLSASRPQDRQFILSSKKLLLSDSGFYLCAWTETYNTEAFFGQGTRLTVV.

The chain has TRBV3-1 (or the pseudogene TRBV3-2) and TRBJ1-2, with 10 bases identical to TRBD1. The CDR3 has 17 amino acids. V was clipped by 1 base and J by 5 bases; unmatched bases: 10. Germline loops: CDR1 LGHDT, CDR2 YNNKEL (reference sequence). CDR3 sequence: CASSQVPADRGIYGYTF. Here the CDR3 DNA reads TGTGCCAGCAGCCAAGTCCCGGCGGACAGGGGGATATATGGCTACACCTTC.

The J gene is TRBJ1-2, the V gene TRBV3-1 (or the pseudogene TRBV3-2), with D maybe TRBD1 (5 bases). Germline loops: CDR1 LGHDT, CDR2 YNNKEL (reference sequence). V was trimmed by 3 bases and J by 2 bases, leaving 10 bases between them. This CDR3 is 14 amino acids long. The CDR3 DNA follows: TGTGCCAGCAGCCAGGCACAGGTGAACTATGGCTACACCTTC. It is translated as CASSQAQVNYGYTF.